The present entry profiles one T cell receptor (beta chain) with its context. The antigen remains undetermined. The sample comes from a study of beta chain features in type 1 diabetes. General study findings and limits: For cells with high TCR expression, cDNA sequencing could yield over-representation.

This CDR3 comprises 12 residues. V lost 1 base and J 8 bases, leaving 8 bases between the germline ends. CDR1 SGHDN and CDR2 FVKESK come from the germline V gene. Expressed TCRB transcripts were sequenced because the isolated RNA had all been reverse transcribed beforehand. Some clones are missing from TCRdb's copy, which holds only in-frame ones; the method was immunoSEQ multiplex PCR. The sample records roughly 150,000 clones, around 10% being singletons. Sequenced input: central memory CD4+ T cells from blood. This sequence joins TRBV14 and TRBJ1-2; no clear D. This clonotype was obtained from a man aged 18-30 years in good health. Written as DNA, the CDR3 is TGTGCCAGCAGCCAAGGGCGAGGGGGCTACACCTTC. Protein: CASSQGRGGYTF. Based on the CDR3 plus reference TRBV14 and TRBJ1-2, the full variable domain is EAGVTQFPSHSVIEKGQTVTLRCDPISGHDNLYWYRRVMGKEIKFLLHFVKESKQDESGMPNNRFLAERTGGTYSTLKVQPAELEDSGVYFCASSQGRGGYTFGSGTRLTVV.